A single sample gave rise to the 8 T cell receptor beta chains below, sequenced in a study of blood T cell repertoires in COVID-19. Some clones are missing from TCRdb's copy, which holds only in-frame ones; the method was immunoSEQ multiplex PCR. Among some 150,000 clones, 81% were seen once, and the ten largest hold roughly 8.3%. Sequenced sample: peripheral blood. These receptor sequences come from a human donor with acute or convalescent COVID-19. The donor label of this sample is uncertain.

V and J are TRBV7-9 and TRBJ1-5, with TRBD1 as a possible D gene (6 bases). Germline V CDR1 and CDR2: SEHNR, FQNEAQ (reference sequence). Trimming removed 2 bases at V and 5 bases at J, with 13 bases between. The CDR3 is 15 amino acids. In nucleotides, the CDR3 is TGTGCCAGCAGCTTAAGTGGGACATGGGATCAGCCCCAGCATTTT. Protein sequence: CASSLSGTWDQPQHF. Supplemented by reference TRBV7-9 and TRBJ1-5, the full variable domain reads DTGVSQNPRHKITKRGQNVTFRCDPISEHNRLYWYRQTLGQGPEFLTYFQNEAQLEKSRLLSDRFSAERPKGSFSTLEIQRTEQGDSAMYLCASSLSGTWDQPQHFGDGTRLSIL.

V usage is TRBV2 and J usage is TRBJ2-7; D is possibly TRBD2 (6 bases). V lost 6 bases and J 0 bases, leaving 18 bases between the germline ends. This CDR3 contains 16 residues. Germline-derived CDR1 and CDR2 are SNHLY and FYNNEI. The CDR3 sequence is CASRRAGQGLSYEQYF. For the CDR3, the DNA is TGTGCCAGCAGGAGGGCGGGGCAAGGCCTCTCCTACGAGCAGTACTTC.

The V and J genes are TRBV6-4 and TRBJ2-2; D not resolved. CDR1 and CDR2 (germline): MRHNA, SNTAGT. V was cut by 3 bases and J by 4 bases, with 6 bases left in between. The length of the CDR3 is 13 residues. CDR3 coding DNA: TGTGCCAGCAGTGATCAATCCACCGGGGAGCTGTTTTTT. Translating gives CASSDQSTGELFF.

The chain is built from TRBV2 and TRBJ1-5; 7 bases map to TRBD1. The germline gives CDR1 SNHLY, CDR2 FYNNEI. CDR3 size: 13 residues. The junction had 3 bases not matched to a gene; V was cut back by 4 bases and J by 6 bases. CDR3 DNA sequence: TGTGCCAGCAGTGCGGAGGGGGCTCAGCCCCAGCATTTT. It yields the protein CASSAEGAQPQHF.

V and J are TRBV28 and TRBJ1-1, with 10 positions matching TRBD1. The CDR3 consists of 14 residues. From germline, CDR1 is MDHEN and CDR2 SYDVKM. V was pared by 6 bases and J by 4 bases, with 5 bases of the junction left unmatched. The CDR3, as DNA: TGTGCCAGCAGCGACAGGGGGCTGAGCACTGAAGCTTTCTTT. It codes for CASSDRGLSTEAFF.

CDR3 region: CASSPGVYEQYV. CDR3 coding DNA: TGTGCCAGCAGTCCAGGGGTCTACGAGCAGTACGTC. The chain recombines TRBV6-6 with TRBJ2-7; a weak D match, TRBD1 (6 bases). CDR3 length: 12 amino acids. Germline V lookup: CDR1 MNHNY, CDR2 SVGAGI (reference sequence). Trimming removed 5 bases from V and 3 bases from J, with 8 bases in between.

The rearrangement joins TRBV30 to TRBJ1-2; D not resolved. CDR3 length: 16 amino acids. Trimming took 1 base from V and 8 from J, leaving 23 bases between them. CDR1 GTSNPN and CDR2 SVGIG come from the germline V gene (reference sequence). CDR3 bases: TGTGCCTGGAGTGGCCCTTTGGCGGGTCGCACCCTGGGCTACACCTTC. Protein: CAWSGPLAGRTLGYTF.

The chain links TRBV5-1 to TRBJ1-1, with TRBD1 matching 7 bases. Germline values: CDR1 SGHRS, CDR2 YFSETQ. This CDR3 is 15 amino acids long. Germline trimming cut 2 bases from V and 3 bases from J; bases unmatched to any gene: 7. This chain's CDR3 is CASSFRGQEYTEAFF. In DNA, the CDR3 is TGCGCCAGCAGCTTTAGGGGGCAGGAGTACACTGAAGCTTTCTTT.